These T cell receptor beta chains were read from a single sample in a study of shared clonotypes between healthy human individuals. TCRdb keeps only in-frame clones here, not all; method: immunoSEQ multiplex PCR. This table holds approximately 2.5 million clones, over 85% found once. The sample taken for sequencing was naive CD4+ T cells from PBMCs. The receptors were gathered from a man in his late teens or twenties in good health. Some clones in this sample may be carry-over from other donors' samples. CDR3s leave out the opening cysteine and the closing phenylalanine or tryptophan.

j_gene	v_gene	CDR3aa
TRBJ1-3	TRBV6-1	ASKGTVSGNTIY
-	TRBV15	ATSEGWGTIYEQY
TRBJ1-5	TRBV30	AWSLFSNQPQH
TRBJ2-7	TRBV28	ASSLQQTYEQY
TRBJ2-3	TRBV10-3	AISETELSTDTQY
TRBJ1-1	TRBV7-3	ASSFRRDSEAF
TRBJ1-2	TRBV5-1	ASSFSRGTDYGYT
TRBJ2-5	TRBV30	AWSRGRQETQY
TRBJ2-7	TRBV2	ASSVRTSVLYEQY
TRBJ1-2	TRBV28	AIRREDGYT
TRBJ2-1	TRBV5-6	ASSLGPDPGNEQF
TRBJ1-3	TRBV6-5	ASSYSGTGNTIY
TRBJ2-2	TRBV19	ASSIVRPNTGELF
TRBJ2-5	TRBV7-9	ASSLGQETQY
TRBJ2-7	TRBV19	ASSMKPSLGRSPRRQY
TRBJ2-3	TRBV5-6	ASSLYTSGGVRQY
TRBJ1-6	TRBV7-9	ASRAQGQSNSPLH
TRBJ1-1	TRBV7-2	ASSSTGATEAF
TRBJ1-2	TRBV18	ASSRQDSIGYT
TRBJ1-2	TRBV4-1	ASSQGDRPYGYT
TRBJ1-5	TRBV2	ASNQGVGNQPQH
TRBJ2-3	TRBV5-6	ASSLGTRSTDTQY
TRBJ1-2	TRBV5-6	ASSRIGTGGNYGYT
TRBJ1-1	TRBV2	AGSMNTEAF
TRBJ2-3	TRBV7-9	ASSLPPNTDTQY
TRBJ2-4	TRBV6-1	ASSVNGRAGAKNIQY
TRBJ1-2	TRBV7-2	ASSLAPGQGTYGYT
TRBJ2-7	TRBV7-9	ASSPGTGGRGEQY
TRBJ2-7	TRBV4-2	ASSHPGDYDGSYEQY
TRBJ2-1	TRBV30	AWATGTADNEQF
TRBJ2-3	TRBV5-1	ASATGAPRTDTQY
TRBJ1-3	TRBV29-1	SVTRGNSGNTIY
TRBJ1-2	TRBV5-6	ASSLYSRTGLGYT
TRBJ2-3	TRBV15	ATSRGGDADTQY
TRBJ2-4	TRBV6-5	ASSVDRGNIQY
TRBJ2-2	TRBV28	ASRGQGTGELF
TRBJ2-7	TRBV5-4	ASSTRTPYEQY
TRBJ2-1	TRBV5-4	ASSSRSGAPSYNEQF
TRBJ2-7	TRBV20-1	SAPQTYEQY
TRBJ1-5	TRBV6-1	ASKWAGQPQH